This TCR beta chain was recovered during a study of CD8 T cells in ankylosing spondylitis. CDR3 length: 16 residues. Trimming at V came to 2 bases and at J to 0 bases, leaving 4 bases not matched to a gene. The germline V gene has CDR1 SGHRS and CDR2 YFSETQ. In TCRdb, the 5' RACE reads were re-called with MiXCR into one record per CDR3 protein. The profile covers under 170,000 distinct CDR3 sequences, with around 42% appearing a single time and 13% to 15% taken by the ten largest. This chain uses TRBV5-1 with TRBJ2-5; 10 bases agree with TRBD2. This clonotype was obtained from a male donor with ankylosing spondylitis. The sample taken for sequencing was synovial fluid, either unsorted or a sorted T cell fraction (not recorded which). The CDR3 here is CASSLVTSGYQETQYF. CDR3 coding DNA: TGCGCCAGCAGCTTAGTGACTAGCGGGTACCAAGAGACCCAGTACTTC.